Listed here are 4 T cell receptor beta chains from one sample, sequenced in a study of graft-versus-host responses after intestinal transplantation listed by TCRdb under 2021. The library was obtained by the immunoSEQ multiplex PCR assay. TCRdb provides this immuneACCESS table in a form limited to in-frame rearrangements. Some clones are lacking; in checked studies, under half of them reflect an unresolved V gene, and why the rest are absent is not known. This sample has 50,000 to 75,000 clones in its table, and almost 95% of those were observed once. The ten largest account for about 0.38% of the sample. This sample's time point label indicates: cells obtained before transplantation from donor or recipient. No antigen has been identified for these receptors. Source: unstimulated CD4+ T cells sorted from spleen or lymph node cells, taken before transplant. The receptors originated from a human donor who was the organ donor for an intestinal transplant.

The chain links TRBV11-2 to TRBJ1-2, with D possibly TRBD1 on 5 matching bases. The V end lost 5 bases, the J end lost 8 bases, and 15 bases lay between the germline ends. The CDR3 is 13 amino acids. Germline-derived CDR1 and CDR2 are SGHAT and FQNNGV. The CDR3 loop reads CASSLSRTPGYTF. The CDR3 nucleotides read TGTGCCAGCAGCCTATCTCGGACACCCGGCTACACCTTC.

The chain joins TRBV2 to TRBJ2-7; D perhaps matches TRBD2 (6 bases). Germline-derived CDR1 and CDR2 are SNHLY and FYNNEI. With 3 bases removed from V and 4 bases from J, the gap between germline ends came to 22 bases. There are 17 residues in the CDR3. The CDR3 DNA reads as TGTGCCAGCAGTGAGAGGAGGGCACTAGCCGGAGTTTACGAGCAGTACTTC. This translates into CASSERRALAGVYEQYF. Supplemented by reference TRBV2 and TRBJ2-7, the full variable domain reads EPEVTQTPSHQVTQMGQEVILRCVPISNHLYFYWYRQILGQKVEFLVSFYNNEISEKSEIFDDQFSVERPDGSNFTLKIRSTKLEDSAMYFCASSERRALAGVYEQYFGPGTRLTVT.

The chain has TRBV7-2 and TRBJ2-1, with no clear D. Trimming took 5 bases from V and 6 from J, leaving 8 bases between them. The germline CDR1 and CDR2 sequences are SGHTA and FQGNSA. CDR3 length: 12 residues. The CDR3: CASSVPLNEQFF. The CDR3 bases are TGTGCCAGCAGCGTCCCCCTCAATGAGCAGTTCTTC.

The chain joins TRBV6-1 to TRBJ2-7; 7 positions match TRBD1. The V gene end was trimmed by 4 bases and the J gene end by 4 bases; junction bases not matched to a gene: 10. CDR1 and CDR2 from the germline V gene are MNHNS and SASEGT. The CDR3 loop spans 15 amino acids. As DNA, the CDR3 is TGTGCCAGCAGTGTGGTAGACAGGGAGATTTACGAGCAGTACTTC. This codes for CASSVVDREIYEQYF.